This T cell receptor beta chain was recovered during a study of shared clonotypes between healthy human individuals. General study findings and limits: Compared with memory subsets, naive subsets generally had larger estimated richness.

The germline CDR1 and CDR2 sequences are SGHKS and YYEKEE (reference sequence). The CDR3 is 12 residues long. Using immunoSEQ multiplex PCR, the repertoire was profiled, and TCRdb retains in-frame clones only, with some absent. The sample has roughly 2.5 million clones; around 94% are singletons. To note about this clone: What it recognizes is unknown. The junction and the germline gene differ at one end; a read error may be behind it.

This chain uses TRBV5-5 with TRBJ1-2; no definite D call. The receptor's source is a man between 18 and 35 years old in good health. Sample: naive CD4+ T cells sorted from blood. Specified subset: CD45RA+ positively selected. The CDR3, as DNA: TGTGCCAGCAGCCTAAATAACAATGGCTACACCTTC. Translated: CASSLNNNGYTF.